This paragraph covers one T cell receptor beta chain sequence. These data are taken from a study of blood T cell repertoires in COVID-19. Study processing details: Reference gene primer amplification yielded estimated nucleated cell counts. TCRdb keeps only in-frame clones here, not all; method: immunoSEQ multiplex PCR. Clone size and the V and J calls come from that table; the DNA yielded D and trimming. Among about 150,000 clones, approximately 90% were seen once, and the ten largest hold 2.5% to 3.5%. The V and J ends lost 7 bases and 4 bases, in that order; junction bases with no gene match: 7. The CDR3 is made up of 14 amino acids. CDR1 and CDR2 from the germline V gene are SGHTA and FQGNSA.

Source material: peripheral blood. J is TRBJ2-3 and V is TRBV7-2, with 8 positions matching TRBD1. The TCR originated in a woman aged 60-70 years with active COVID-19. CDR3 sequence (DNA): TGTGCCAGCAACCGACAGGGGTGGGCAGATACGCAGTATTTT. This sequence encodes CASNRQGWADTQYF.